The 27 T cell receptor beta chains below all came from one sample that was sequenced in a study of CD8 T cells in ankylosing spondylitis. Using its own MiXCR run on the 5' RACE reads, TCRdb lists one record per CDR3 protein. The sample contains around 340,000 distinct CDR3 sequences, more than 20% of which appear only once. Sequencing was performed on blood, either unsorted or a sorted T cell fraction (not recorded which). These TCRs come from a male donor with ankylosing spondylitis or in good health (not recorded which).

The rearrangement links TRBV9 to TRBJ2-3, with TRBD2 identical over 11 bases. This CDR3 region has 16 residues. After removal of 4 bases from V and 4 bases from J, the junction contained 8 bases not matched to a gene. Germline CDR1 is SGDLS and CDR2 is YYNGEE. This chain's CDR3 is CASSTLAGGRSDTQYF. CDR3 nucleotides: TGTGCCAGCAGCACCTTAGCGGGGGGGCGATCAGATACGCAGTATTTT.

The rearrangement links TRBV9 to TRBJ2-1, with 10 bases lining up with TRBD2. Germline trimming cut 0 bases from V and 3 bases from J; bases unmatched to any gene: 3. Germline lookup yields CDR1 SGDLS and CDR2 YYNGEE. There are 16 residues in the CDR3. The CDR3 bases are TGTGCCAGCAGCGTAGCGTCTAGCGGGGGCTACAATGAGCAGTTCTTC. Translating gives CASSVASSGGYNEQFF.

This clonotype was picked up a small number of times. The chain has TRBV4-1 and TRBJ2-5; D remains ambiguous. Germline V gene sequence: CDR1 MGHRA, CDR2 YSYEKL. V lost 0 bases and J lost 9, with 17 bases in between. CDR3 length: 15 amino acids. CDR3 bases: TGCGCCAGCAGCCAAGATGGGTACGGACCTAGGCCCCAGTACTTC. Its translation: CASSQDGYGPRPQYF.

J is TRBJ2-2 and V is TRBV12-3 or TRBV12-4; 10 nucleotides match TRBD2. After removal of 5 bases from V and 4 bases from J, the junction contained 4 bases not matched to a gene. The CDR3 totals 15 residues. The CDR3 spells CASSHSGGLTGELFF. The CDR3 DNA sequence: TGTGCCAGCAGTCATAGCGGGGGGCTCACCGGGGAGCTGTTTTTT.

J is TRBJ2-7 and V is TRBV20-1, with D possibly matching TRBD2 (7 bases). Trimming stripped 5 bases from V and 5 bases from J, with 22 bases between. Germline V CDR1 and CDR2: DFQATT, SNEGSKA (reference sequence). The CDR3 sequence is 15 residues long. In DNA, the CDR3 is TGCAGTGCTGGGGGGGCGGAAGGTCGGGGGAACGAGCAGTACTTC. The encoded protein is CSAGGAEGRGNEQYF.

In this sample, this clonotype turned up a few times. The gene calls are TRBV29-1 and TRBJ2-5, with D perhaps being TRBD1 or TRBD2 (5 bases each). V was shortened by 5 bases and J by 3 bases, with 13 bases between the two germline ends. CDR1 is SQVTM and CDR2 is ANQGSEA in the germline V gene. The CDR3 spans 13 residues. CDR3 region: CSVTLLGEETQYF. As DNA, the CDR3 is TGCAGCGTTACGTTGTTGGGGGAAGAGACCCAGTACTTC.

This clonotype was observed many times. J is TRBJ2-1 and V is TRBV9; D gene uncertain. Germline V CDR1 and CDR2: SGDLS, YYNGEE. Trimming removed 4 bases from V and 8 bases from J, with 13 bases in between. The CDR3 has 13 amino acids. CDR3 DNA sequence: TGTGCCAGCAGCCCACCCCGGGTAGATGAGCAGTTCTTC. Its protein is CASSPPRVDEQFF. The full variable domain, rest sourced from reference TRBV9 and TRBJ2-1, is DSGVTQTPKHLITATGQRVTLRCSPRSGDLSVYWYQQSLDQGLQFLIQYYNGEERAKGNILERFSAQQFPDLHSELNLSSLELGDSALYFCASSPPRVDEQFFGPGTRLTVL.

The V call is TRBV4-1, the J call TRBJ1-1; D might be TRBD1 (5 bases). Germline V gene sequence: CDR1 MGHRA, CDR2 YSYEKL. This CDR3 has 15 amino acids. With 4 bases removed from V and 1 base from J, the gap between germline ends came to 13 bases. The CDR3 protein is CASSPRGGENTEAFF. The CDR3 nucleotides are TGCGCCAGCAGCCCCCGGGGCGGAGAGAACACTGAAGCTTTCTTT.

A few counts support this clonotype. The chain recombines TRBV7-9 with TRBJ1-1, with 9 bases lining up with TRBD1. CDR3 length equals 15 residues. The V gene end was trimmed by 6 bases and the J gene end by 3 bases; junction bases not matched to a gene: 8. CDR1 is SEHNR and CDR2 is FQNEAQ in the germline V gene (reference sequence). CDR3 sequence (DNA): TGTGCCAGCAGGGAAGGGGACAGGGTGGACACTGAAGCTTTCTTT. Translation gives CASREGDRVDTEAFF.

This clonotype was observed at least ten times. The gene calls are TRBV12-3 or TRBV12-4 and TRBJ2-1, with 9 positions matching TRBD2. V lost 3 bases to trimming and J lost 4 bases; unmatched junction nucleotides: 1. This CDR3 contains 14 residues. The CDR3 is CASSLTSGYNEQFF. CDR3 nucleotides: TGTGCCAGCAGTTTGACTAGCGGATACAATGAGCAGTTCTTC.

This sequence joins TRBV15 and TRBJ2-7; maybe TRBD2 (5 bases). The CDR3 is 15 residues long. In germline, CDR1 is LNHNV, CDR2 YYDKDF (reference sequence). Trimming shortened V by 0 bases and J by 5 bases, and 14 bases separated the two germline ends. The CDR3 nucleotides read TGTGCCACCAGCAGAGATATACTCGAGGGCCACGAGCAGTACTTC. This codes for CATSRDILEGHEQYF.

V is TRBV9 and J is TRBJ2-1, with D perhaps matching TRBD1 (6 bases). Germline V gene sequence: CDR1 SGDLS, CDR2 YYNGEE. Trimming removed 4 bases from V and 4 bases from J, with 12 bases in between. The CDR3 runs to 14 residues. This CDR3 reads CASSSDREYNEQFF. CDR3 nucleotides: TGTGCCAGCAGCTCGGACAGAGAATACAATGAGCAGTTCTTC.

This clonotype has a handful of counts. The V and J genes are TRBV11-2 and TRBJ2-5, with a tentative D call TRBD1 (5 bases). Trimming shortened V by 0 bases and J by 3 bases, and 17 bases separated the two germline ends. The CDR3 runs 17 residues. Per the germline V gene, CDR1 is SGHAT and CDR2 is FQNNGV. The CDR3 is CASSLEVQGDWEETQYF. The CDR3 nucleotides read TGTGCCAGCAGCTTAGAGGTTCAGGGCGATTGGGAAGAGACCCAGTACTTC.

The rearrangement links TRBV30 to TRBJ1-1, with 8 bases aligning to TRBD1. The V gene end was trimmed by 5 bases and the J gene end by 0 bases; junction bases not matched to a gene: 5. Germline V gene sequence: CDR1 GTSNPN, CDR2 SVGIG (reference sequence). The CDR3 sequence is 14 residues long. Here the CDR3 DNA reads TGTGCCTGGGGACAGGGTTTACTGAACACTGAAGCTTTCTTT. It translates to CAWGQGLLNTEAFF.

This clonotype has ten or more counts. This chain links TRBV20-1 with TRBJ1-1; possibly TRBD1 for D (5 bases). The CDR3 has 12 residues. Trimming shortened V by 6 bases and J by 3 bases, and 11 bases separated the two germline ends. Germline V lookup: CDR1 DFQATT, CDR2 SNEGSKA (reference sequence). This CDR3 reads CSAIRGDTEAFF. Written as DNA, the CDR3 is TGCAGTGCCATCCGGGGGGACACTGAAGCTTTCTTT.

Here the CDR3 DNA reads TGCGCCAGCAGCCAAGTCATTTTTCTTGCGGGGAAAGAGACCCAGTACTTC. Protein product: CASSQVIFLAGKETQYF. V is TRBV4-1 and J is TRBJ2-5; D perhaps matches TRBD2 (6 bases). Germline V gene data show CDR1 as MGHRA and CDR2 as YSYEKL. This CDR3 is 17 amino acids long. Trimming stripped 1 base from V and 3 bases from J, with 18 bases between.

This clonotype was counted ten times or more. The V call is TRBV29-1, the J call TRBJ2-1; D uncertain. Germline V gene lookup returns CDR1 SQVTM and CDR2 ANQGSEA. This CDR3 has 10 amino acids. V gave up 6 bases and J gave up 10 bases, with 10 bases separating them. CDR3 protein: CSVRLGEQFF. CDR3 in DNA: TGCAGCGTCCGCCTGGGGGAGCAGTTCTTC.

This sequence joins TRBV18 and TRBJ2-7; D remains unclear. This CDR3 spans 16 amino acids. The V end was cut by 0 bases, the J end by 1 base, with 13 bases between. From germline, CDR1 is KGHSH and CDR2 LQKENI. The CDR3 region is CASSPPYGQASYEQYF. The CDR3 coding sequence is TGTGCCAGCTCACCACCGTACGGGCAGGCGTCCTACGAGCAGTACTTC.

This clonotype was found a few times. In DNA form, the CDR3 reads TGCGCCAGCAGCTTTTCAGAACCGGCCTACGAGCAGTACTTC. It codes for CASSFSEPAYEQYF. This chain connects TRBV5-1 to TRBJ2-7, with D unclear. From germline, CDR1 is SGHRS and CDR2 YFSETQ. The germline V and J ends were trimmed by 2 bases and 2 bases, with 11 bases remaining between them. The CDR3 is made up of 14 amino acids. The full variable domain, with the rest looked up from reference TRBV5-1 and TRBJ2-7, is KAGVTQTPRYLIKTRGQQVTLSCSPISGHRSVSWYQQTPGQGLQFLFEYFSETQRNKGNFPGRFSGRQFSNSRSEMNVSTLELGDSALYLCASSFSEPAYEQYFGPGTRLTVT.

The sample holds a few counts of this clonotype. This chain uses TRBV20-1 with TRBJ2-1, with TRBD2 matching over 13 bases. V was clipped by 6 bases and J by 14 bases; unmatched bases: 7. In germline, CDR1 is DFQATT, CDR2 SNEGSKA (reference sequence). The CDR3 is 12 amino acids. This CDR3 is CSAGGLAGVEFF. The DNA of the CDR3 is TGCAGTGCAGGCGGACTAGCGGGGGTGGAGTTCTTC.

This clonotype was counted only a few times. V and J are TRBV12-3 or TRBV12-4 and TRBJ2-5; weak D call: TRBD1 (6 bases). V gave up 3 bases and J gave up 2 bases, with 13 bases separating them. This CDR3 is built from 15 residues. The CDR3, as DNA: TGTGCCAGCAGTTTTTGGGCAGGGGCTCAAGAGACCCAGTACTTC. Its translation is CASSFWAGAQETQYF.

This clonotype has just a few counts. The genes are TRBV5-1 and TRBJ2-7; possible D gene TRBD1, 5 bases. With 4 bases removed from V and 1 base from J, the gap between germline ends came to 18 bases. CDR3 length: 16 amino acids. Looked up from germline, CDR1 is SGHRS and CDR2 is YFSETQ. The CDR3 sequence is CASSHDGHPFSYEQYF. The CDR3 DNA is TGCGCCAGCAGCCATGACGGACACCCTTTTTCCTACGAGCAGTACTTC.

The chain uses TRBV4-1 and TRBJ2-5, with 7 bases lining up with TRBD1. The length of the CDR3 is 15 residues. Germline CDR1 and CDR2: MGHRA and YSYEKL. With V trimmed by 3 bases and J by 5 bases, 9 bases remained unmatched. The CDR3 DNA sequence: TGCGCCAGCAGCCAGTTAACCGGGACAGTTGAGACCCAGTACTTC. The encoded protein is CASSQLTGTVETQYF.

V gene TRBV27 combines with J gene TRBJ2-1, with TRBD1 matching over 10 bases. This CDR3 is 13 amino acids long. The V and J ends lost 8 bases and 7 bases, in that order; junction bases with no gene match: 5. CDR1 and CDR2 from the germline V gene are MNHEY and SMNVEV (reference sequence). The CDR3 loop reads CASGVGQGNEQFF. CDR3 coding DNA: TGTGCCAGCGGTGTGGGACAGGGGAATGAGCAGTTCTTC.

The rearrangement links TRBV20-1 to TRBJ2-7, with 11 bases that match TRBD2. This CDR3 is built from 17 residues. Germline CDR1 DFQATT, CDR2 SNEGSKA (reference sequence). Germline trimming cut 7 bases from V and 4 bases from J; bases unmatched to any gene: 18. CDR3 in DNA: TGCAGTGTATCACGACGGGCTAGCGGGGGGACCCTTTACGAGCAGTACTTC. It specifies CSVSRRASGGTLYEQYF.

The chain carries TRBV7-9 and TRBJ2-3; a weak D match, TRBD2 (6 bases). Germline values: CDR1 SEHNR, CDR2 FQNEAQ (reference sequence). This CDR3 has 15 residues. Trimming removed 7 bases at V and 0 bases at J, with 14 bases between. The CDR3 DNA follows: TGTGCCAGCACCCCTCCCGGGACTAGCACAGATACGCAGTATTTT. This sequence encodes CASTPPGTSTDTQYF.

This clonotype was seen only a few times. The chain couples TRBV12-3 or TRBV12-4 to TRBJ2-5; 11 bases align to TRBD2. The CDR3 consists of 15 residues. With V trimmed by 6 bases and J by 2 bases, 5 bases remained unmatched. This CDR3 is CASSRGLAEQETQYF. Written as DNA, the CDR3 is TGTGCCAGCAGCCGGGGACTAGCGGAACAAGAGACCCAGTACTTC.